This TCR beta chain was documented in a study of blood T cell repertoires in COVID-19. Study in general: There were acute and convalescent COVID-19 samples, and they came from the United States, Italy and Spain. The analysed material was cDNA or gDNA that came from T cells, B-cell-depleted T cells, or PBMCs.

In the authors' workflow: By means of reference gene primer amplification, nucleated cell counts were estimated. Assay: immunoSEQ multiplex PCR; the TCRdb copy retains only in-frame clones and omits some. V, J and clone size are those of that table, while D and trimming were read from the DNA. The sample records around 200,000 clones, roughly nine tenths being singletons. The germline V gene encodes CDR1 SGHAT and CDR2 FQNNGV. Trimming took 5 bases from V and 3 from J, leaving 20 bases between them. The CDR3 is 17 residues long. The source is a man aged 65 to 79 with active or convalescent COVID-19. Sequencing used peripheral blood. V gene TRBV11-2 combines with J gene TRBJ2-1, with D possibly matching TRBD2 (7 bases). The CDR3 spells CASSQIWGGSIYNEQFF. CDR3 coding DNA: TGTGCCAGCAGCCAGATCTGGGGGGGCTCTATCTACAATGAGCAGTTCTTC.